The rows below give T cell receptor beta chains drawn from one sample of a study of T cell clonotyping in hematopoietic cell transplantation. Only in-frame clones appear in the TCRdb table, and some are missing; sequencing was by immunoSEQ multiplex PCR. Of roughly 30,000 clones in the sample, around 93% were seen once. This specimen consisted of peripheral blood mononuclear cells, obtained before stem cell transplant. These receptor sequences come from a man over 45 with acute myeloid leukemia. Some clones in this sample may be carry-over from other donors' samples. Both conserved end residues are trimmed from each CDR3.

V gene | CDR3 protein
TRBV6-6 | ASSSPMVEQY
TRBV10-3 | ATNSGTSGRNREETQY
TRBV5-1 | ASSFDRSNTEAF
TRBV5-4 | ASSLASRETNQY
TRBV6-1 | ASAAQARSSYEQY
TRBV7-2 | ASSKLISSTDTQY
TRBV2 | ASSEAVSGHGNTIY
TRBV5-8 | ASSPGEGSHYGYT
TRBV7-6 | ASSLGGGYAGELF
TRBV4-1 | ASSQDRSNHRSLATNEKLF
TRBV5-4 | ASSGREGTSYGYT
TRBV4-1 | ASSQSGGYGYT
TRBV7-2 | ASSLGWDGIAYEQY
TRBV18 | ASSGPQGGDTEAF
TRBV7-9 | ASSASGTGFDQPQH
TRBV4-2 | ASSRIFAGGRGRDNEQF
TRBV6-1 | ASSGPGLRNYGYT
TRBV10-1 | ASPRDTIHPCEQY
TRBV28 | ASVKGGAGTEAF
TRBV6-5 | ASSYSVRGPTGELF
TRBV7-6 | ASSLSPDRGLAKNIQY
TRBV7-2 | ASSLASYNEQF
TRBV7-9 | ASSLRDYEKLF
TRBV2 | ASIRDSGSYEQY
TRBV4-1 | ASSQERTSRGSSYNEQF
TRBV7-2 | ASTRNPGTGLSGNTIY
TRBV7-2 | ASSLDPWRGQGGEKLF
TRBV5-4 | ASSSGSQGDIQY
TRBV5-1 | ASSLIDALYNEQF
TRBV6-5 | ASSKQGGNQPQH
TRBV4-3 | ASSQWTRGAYEQY
TRBV4-1 | ASSQEETGVGSYEQY
TRBV28 | AAAGINYGYT
TRBV4-3 | ASSQVPRGIEKLF
TRBV11-3 | ASSLVRGLAGGPGNEQY
TRBV9 | ASSVVGVADTQY
TRBV6-6 | ASSSDRGHYGYT
TRBV11-2 | ASSLNTGNEETQY
TRBV9 | ASSEGRMNTGELF
TRBV6-1 | ASSEPGRATGELF
TRBV5-1 | ASSADREQTDTQY
TRBV11-2 | ASSFEGGYGYT
TRBV14 | ASSQGRTASSTDTQY
TRBV28 | ASSRPGQGFYEQY
TRBV7-9 | ASSLARSGTEAF
TRBV7-3 | ASSLARNSPLH
TRBV28 | ASSLLLTGASYEQY
TRBV9 | ASSVESAEQF
TRBV9 | ASSSHSTGEETQY
TRBV6-5 | ASSSDNPYEQY
TRBV6-5 | ASSPQGSNEQF
TRBV7-2 | ASSTGLYTEAF
TRBV7-8 | ASSPGPNTEAF
TRBV10-3 | AIGVSDGTDGAF
TRBV28 | ASVPAGPFEQF
TRBV18 | ASSPLTSVETQY
TRBV7-2 | ASTLGGLTGELF
TRBV5-4 | ASSKDREDTQY
TRBV30 | AWSPEPSNQPQH